The 10 T cell receptor beta chains in this list originate from one sample, sequenced in a study of blood T cell repertoires in COVID-19. TCRdb's copy holds only in-frame clones and misses some; the assay was immunoSEQ multiplex PCR. Of 150,000 to 200,000 clones listed, roughly 78% are singletons. The sequenced sample consisted of peripheral blood. The receptors were sampled from a man aged 65 to 85 with active or convalescent COVID-19.

The V call is TRBV10-2, the J call TRBJ2-2; 11 bases align to TRBD2. V shed 8 bases and J 3 bases; nucleotides not matched to a gene: 8. Germline V gene data show CDR1 as WSHSY and CDR2 as SAAADI. This CDR3 comprises 16 residues. The chain's CDR3 is CASGSGTSGYTGELFF. The CDR3 nucleotides read TGCGCCAGCGGATCGGGGACTAGCGGTTACACCGGGGAGCTGTTTTTT.

The chain links TRBV11-2 to TRBJ2-3; 7 positions agree with TRBD1. J was trimmed by 0 bases and V by 2 bases; bases with no gene match: 2. CDR1 and CDR2 from the germline V gene are SGHAT and FQNNGV. The CDR3 covers 15 residues. The CDR3 here is CASSLQGQSTDTQYF. CDR3 sequence (DNA): TGTGCCAGCAGCTTACAGGGACAGAGCACAGATACGCAGTATTTT.

The chain carries TRBV5-1 and TRBJ2-1, with 7 bases that match TRBD1. In germline, CDR1 is SGHRS, CDR2 YFSETQ. Trimming took 2 bases from V and 4 from J; bases not matched to a gene: 6. The CDR3 length is 15 residues. In DNA, the CDR3 is TGCGCCAGCAGCTTAACGGGACAGAGTTACAATGAGCAGTTCTTC. This translates into CASSLTGQSYNEQFF.

The chain links TRBV6-6 to TRBJ2-1; 8 bases fit TRBD2. The CDR3 length is 15 residues. Trimming took 4 bases from V and 8 from J; bases not matched to a gene: 10. CDR1 is MNHNY, CDR2 SVGAGI, per germline (reference sequence). The chain's CDR3 is CASSFLAGSGDEQFF. The CDR3 DNA reads as TGTGCCAGCAGTTTTCTAGCGGGTAGTGGGGATGAGCAGTTCTTC.

The chain recombines TRBV3-1 (or the pseudogene TRBV3-2) with TRBJ2-3; D unresolved. This CDR3 spans 15 amino acids. The germline CDR1 and CDR2 sequences are LGHDT and YNNKEL (reference sequence). The V end was cut by 1 base, the J end by 6 bases, with 14 bases between. The CDR3 reads CASSQVLVVSDTQYF. DNA for the CDR3: TGTGCCAGCAGCCAAGTTTTGGTAGTGAGTGATACGCAGTATTTT.

This clone was picked up a small number of times. V usage is TRBV7-2 and J usage is TRBJ1-2; 10 bases match TRBD1. The J segment lost 6 bases and the V segment lost 5 bases, leaving 3 bases of the junction unmatched. The CDR3 runs to 13 residues. Per germline, CDR1 SGHTA and CDR2 FQGNSA. CDR3 coding DNA: TGTGCCAGCAGCGACAGGGGGCTAGATGGCTACACCTTC. Encoded protein: CASSDRGLDGYTF.

The chain joins TRBV6-2 or TRBV6-3 to TRBJ2-3; 7 bases match TRBD2. Looked up from germline, CDR1 is MNHEY and CDR2 is SVGEGT. CDR3 length: 15 residues. J gave up 0 bases and V 4 bases, and 4 bases lay outside the gene matches. In DNA, the CDR3 is TGTGCCAGCAGTTTAGCGGGCCGTAGCACAGATACGCAGTATTTT. It is translated as CASSLAGRSTDTQYF.

The V and J genes are TRBV5-1 and TRBJ2-1; TRBD1 is a possible D gene (6 bases). The V and J ends lost 4 bases and 0 bases respectively, with 11 bases between them. CDR1 and CDR2 from the germline V gene are SGHRS and YFSETQ. This CDR3 comprises 15 residues. CDR3 loop: CASSGTFSSYNEQFF. CDR3 DNA sequence: TGCGCCAGCAGCGGGACATTCAGCTCCTACAATGAGCAGTTCTTC.

CDR3 in amino acids: CASGLGQPQHF. In nucleotides, the CDR3 is TGTGCCAGCGGGCTGGGCCAGCCCCAGCATTTT. V usage is TRBV3-1 (or the pseudogene TRBV3-2) and J usage is TRBJ1-5; D remains ambiguous. The CDR3 extends over 11 amino acids. The germline V gene has CDR1 LGHDT and CDR2 YNNKEL (reference sequence). V was trimmed by 8 bases and J by 7 bases, leaving 9 bases between them.

The CDR3 region is CASSLSGGVGEAFF. DNA for the CDR3: TGTGCCAGCAGCTTGTCAGGGGGAGTCGGTGAAGCTTTCTTT. This chain connects TRBV5-6 to TRBJ1-1; 7 bases line up with TRBD1. This CDR3 has 14 amino acids. J gave up 7 bases and V 1 base, and 7 bases lay outside the gene matches. CDR1 and CDR2 from the germline V gene are SGHDT and YYEEEE.